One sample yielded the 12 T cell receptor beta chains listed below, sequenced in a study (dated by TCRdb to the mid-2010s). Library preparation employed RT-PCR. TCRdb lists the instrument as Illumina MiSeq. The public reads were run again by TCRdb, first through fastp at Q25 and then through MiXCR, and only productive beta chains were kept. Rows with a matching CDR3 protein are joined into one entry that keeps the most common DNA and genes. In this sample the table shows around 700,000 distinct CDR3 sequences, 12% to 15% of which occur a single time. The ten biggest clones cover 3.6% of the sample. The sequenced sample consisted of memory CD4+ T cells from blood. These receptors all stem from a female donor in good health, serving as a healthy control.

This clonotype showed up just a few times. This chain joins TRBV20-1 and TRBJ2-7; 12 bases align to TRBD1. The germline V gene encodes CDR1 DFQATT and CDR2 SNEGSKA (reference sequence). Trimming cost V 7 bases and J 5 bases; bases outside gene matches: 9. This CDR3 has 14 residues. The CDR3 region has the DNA TGCAGTGGGAACCCGGGACAGGGGGCCAACGAGCAGTACTTC. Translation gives CSGNPGQGANEQYF.

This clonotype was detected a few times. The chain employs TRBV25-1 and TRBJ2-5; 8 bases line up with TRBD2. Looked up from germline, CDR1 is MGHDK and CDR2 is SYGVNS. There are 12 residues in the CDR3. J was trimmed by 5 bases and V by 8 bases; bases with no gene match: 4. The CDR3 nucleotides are TGTGCCAGCGAGCGGGGGCGCGAGACCCAGTACTTC. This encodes CASERGRETQYF.

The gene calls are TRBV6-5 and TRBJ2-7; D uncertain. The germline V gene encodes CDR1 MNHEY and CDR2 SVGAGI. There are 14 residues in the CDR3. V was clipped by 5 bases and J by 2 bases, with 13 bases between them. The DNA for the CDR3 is TGTGCCAGCAGTCCCCAGGTTATCGCCTACGAGCAGTACTTC. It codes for CASSPQVIAYEQYF.

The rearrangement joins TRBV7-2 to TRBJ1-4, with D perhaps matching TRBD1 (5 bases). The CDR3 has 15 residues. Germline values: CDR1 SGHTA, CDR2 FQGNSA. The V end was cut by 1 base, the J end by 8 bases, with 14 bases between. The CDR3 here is CASSLGGVSWEKLFF. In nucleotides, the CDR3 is TGTGCCAGCAGCTTAGGGGGGGTCTCGTGGGAAAAACTGTTTTTT.

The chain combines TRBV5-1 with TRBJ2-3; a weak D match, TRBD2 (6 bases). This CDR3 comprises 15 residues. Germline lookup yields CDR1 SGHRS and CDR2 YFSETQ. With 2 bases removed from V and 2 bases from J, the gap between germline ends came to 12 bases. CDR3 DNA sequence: TGCGCCAGCAGCTTAAACGGGAGCTACACAGATACGCAGTATTTT. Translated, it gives CASSLNGSYTDTQYF. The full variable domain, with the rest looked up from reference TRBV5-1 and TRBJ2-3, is KAGVTQTPRYLIKTRGQQVTLSCSPISGHRSVSWYQQTPGQGLQFLFEYFSETQRNKGNFPGRFSGRQFSNSRSEMNVSTLELGDSALYLCASSLNGSYTDTQYFGPGTRLTVL.

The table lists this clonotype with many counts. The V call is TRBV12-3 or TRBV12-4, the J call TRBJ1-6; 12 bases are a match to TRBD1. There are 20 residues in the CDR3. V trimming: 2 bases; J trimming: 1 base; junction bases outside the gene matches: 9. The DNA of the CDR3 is TGTGCCAGCAGTTTATCACCGGGACAGGGGGCGAAATCCTATAATTCACCCCTCCACTTT. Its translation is CASSLSPGQGAKSYNSPLHF.

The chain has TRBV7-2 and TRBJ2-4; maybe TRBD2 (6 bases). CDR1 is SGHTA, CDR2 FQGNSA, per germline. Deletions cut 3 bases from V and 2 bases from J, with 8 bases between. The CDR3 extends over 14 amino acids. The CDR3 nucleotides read TGTGCCAGCAGCTTTCGGGAGACCAAAAACATTCAGTACTTC. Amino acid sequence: CASSFRETKNIQYF.

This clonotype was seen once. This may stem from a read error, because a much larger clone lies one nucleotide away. The chain's CDR3 is CASSFYRDKQYF. The CDR3 DNA sequence: TGTGCCAGCAGTTTTTACCGAGATAAGCAGTATTTT. This sequence joins TRBV12-3 or TRBV12-4 and TRBJ2-3; D not resolved. The CDR3 has 12 amino acids.

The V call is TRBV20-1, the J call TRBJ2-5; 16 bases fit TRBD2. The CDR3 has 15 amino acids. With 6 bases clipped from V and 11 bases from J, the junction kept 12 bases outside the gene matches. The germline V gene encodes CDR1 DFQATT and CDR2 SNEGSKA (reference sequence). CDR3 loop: CSAPPGTSGGAAQYF. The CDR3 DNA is TGCAGTGCCCCTCCCGGGACTAGCGGGGGGGCCGCGCAGTACTTC.

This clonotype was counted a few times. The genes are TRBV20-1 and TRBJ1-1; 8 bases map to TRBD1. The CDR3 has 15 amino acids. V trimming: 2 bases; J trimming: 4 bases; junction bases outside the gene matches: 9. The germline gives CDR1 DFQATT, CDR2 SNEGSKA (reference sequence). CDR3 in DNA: TGCAGTGCTAGAACGTTTCAGGGGGCGGGCACTGAAGCTTTCTTT. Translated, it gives CSARTFQGAGTEAFF.

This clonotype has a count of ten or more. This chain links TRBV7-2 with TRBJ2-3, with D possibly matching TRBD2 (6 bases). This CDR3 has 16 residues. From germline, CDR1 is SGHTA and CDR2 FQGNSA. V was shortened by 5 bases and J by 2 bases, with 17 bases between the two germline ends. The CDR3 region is CASSINGGTLTDTQYF. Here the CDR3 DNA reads TGTGCCAGCAGCATAAATGGGGGGACGCTCACAGATACGCAGTATTTT.

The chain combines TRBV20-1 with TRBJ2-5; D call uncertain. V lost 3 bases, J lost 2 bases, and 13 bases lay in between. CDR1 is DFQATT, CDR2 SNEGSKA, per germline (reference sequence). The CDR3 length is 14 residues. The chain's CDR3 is CSASVANTQETQYF. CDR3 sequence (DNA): TGCAGTGCTAGTGTGGCTAATACACAAGAGACCCAGTACTTC.